One sample yielded the 21 T cell receptor beta chains listed below, sequenced in a study of tumor and adjacent non-tumor tissue in lung cancer. RNA was extracted from bulk tissue without any cell sorting. TCRbeta libraries were built with three rounds of nested PCR, modified from ARM-PCR. A single record per CDR3 protein comes from TCRdb applying MiXCR to the multiplex PCR reads. The sample consists of 100,000 to 120,000 distinct CDR3 sequences, about 80% of them appearing once. Sequencing was carried out using lung tumor tissue. These receptors were taken from a man between 70 and 80 years old with non-small cell lung cancer.

This clonotype is labeled as medium-sized (0.01 to 0.1%). The chain is built from TRBV4-1 and TRBJ2-5, with TRBD2 as a possible D gene (7 bases). The germline CDR1 and CDR2 sequences are MGHRA and YSYEKL. Trimming took off 0 bases at V and 2 bases at J, with 16 bases between the two ends. This CDR3 has 17 amino acids. CDR3 bases: TGCGCCAGCAGCCAAGATCCCTCGCGGGGGCAACAAGAGACCCAGTACTTC. This codes for CASSQDPSRGQQETQYF.

On this clonotype: At one boundary the junction diverges from the germline segment, which might be a read error. The chain carries TRBV5-4 and TRBJ2-3; D gene ambiguous. CDR3 length equals 12 residues. From germline, CDR1 is SGHNT and CDR2 YYREEE (reference sequence). This CDR3 reads CASSRIGDTHYF. CDR3 bases: TGTGCCAGTAGCCGAATAGGTGATACGCACTATTTT. The variable domain in full, completed from reference TRBV5-4 and TRBJ2-3, reads ETGVTQSPTHLIKTRGQQVTLRCSSQSGHNTVSWYQQALGQGPQFIFQYYREEENGRGNFPPRFSGLQFPNYSSELNVNALELDDSALYLCASSRIGDTHYFGPGTRLTVL.

The V gene is TRBV6-5, the J gene TRBJ1-2; TRBD1 matches at 7 bases. The CDR3 is made up of 15 amino acids. Germline values: CDR1 MNHEY, CDR2 SVGAGI. In DNA, the CDR3 is TGTGCTGGCAGCTACTCGGGCCAGGGGGTCTATAGTTACACCTTC. It encodes CAGSYSGQGVYSYTF.

About this clonotype itself: A read error may produce the germline difference seen at one junction end. The chain employs TRBV7-9 and TRBJ2-1; D gene ambiguous. The germline V gene encodes CDR1 SEHNR and CDR2 FQNEAQ (reference sequence). The CDR3 is 15 residues long. CDR3 loop: CASSPSWGGNKEQFF. The CDR3 nucleotides read TGTGCCAGCAGCCCCTCCTGGGGTGGAAACAAAGAGCAGTTCTTC.

A word on this clonotype: The junction and the germline gene differ at one end; a read error may be behind it. The chain links TRBV11-2 to TRBJ1-1; 7 bases are a match to TRBD1. The CDR3 runs to 17 residues. From germline, CDR1 is SGHAT and CDR2 FQNNGV. CDR3 coding DNA: TGTGTCAGCAGCTTACAGGGGAGGGATGAGTGGAACACTGAAGCTTTCTTT. Encoded protein: CVSSLQGRDEWNTEAFF.

Concerning this clonotype: One end of the junction fails to match germline, which may point to a read error. The chain couples TRBV12-3 or TRBV12-4 to TRBJ1-2; D remains ambiguous. The CDR3 totals 12 residues. The CDR3 DNA follows: TGTGCCAGCAGTTATGCGTTCTATGGCTACGCCTTC. This gives the protein CASSYAFYGYAF.

The V gene is TRBV6-2 or TRBV6-3, the J gene TRBJ2-1, with D possibly TRBD2 on 6 matching bases. The CDR3 consists of 14 residues. Germline values: CDR1 MNHEY, CDR2 SVGEGT. The CDR3 DNA sequence: TGTACTAGCAGTTACGGTCAGGAATACAATGAGCAGTTCTTC. Translation gives CTSSYGQEYNEQFF.

Of note for this clonotype: A read error may explain this, as a much larger clone is one base away. The V gene is TRBV20-1, the J gene TRBJ1-5, with TRBD1 as a possible D gene (5 bases). Germline CDR1 reads DFQATT; CDR2 reads SNEGSKA (reference sequence). The length of the CDR3 is 14 residues. The CDR3 nucleotides are TGCATTGCTGACGGTGGAGGGGTCGGGCAGCCCCAGCATTTT. Translated, it gives CIADGGGVGQPQHF.

The chain combines TRBV6-5 with TRBJ1-1; D gene unclear. V lost 10 bases, J lost 1 base, and 10 bases lay in between. This CDR3 has 12 residues. Looked up from germline, CDR1 is MNHEY and CDR2 is SVGAGI. This chain's CDR3 is CANCDKNTEAFF. CDR3 in DNA: TGTGCCAACTGTGACAAGAACACTGAAGCTTTCTTT.

Only a few counts were recorded for this clonotype. The junction differs from germline at one of its ends, possibly a read error. The chain employs TRBV19 and TRBJ2-2; TRBD2 is a possible D gene (7 bases). The CDR3 totals 17 residues. In germline, CDR1 is LNHDA, CDR2 SQIVND (reference sequence). DNA of the CDR3: TGTGCCAGCAGTAAGACTGCTTCTGGGGGGGCCACCGAGGAGCTGTTTTTT. Translating gives CASSKTASGGATEELFF.

CDR3 coding DNA: TGTGACATCACTTCCCGGCGGGCCGGGGGTTATGAGCAGTACTTC. This sequence encodes CDITSRRAGGYEQYF. This chain connects TRBV28 to TRBJ2-7; possibly TRBD2 for D (6 bases). This CDR3 contains 15 residues. Per the germline V gene, CDR1 is MDHEN and CDR2 is SYDVKM. Full variable domain (missing parts from reference TRBV28 and TRBJ2-7): DVKVTQSSRYLVKRTGEKVFLECVQDMDHENMFWYRQDPGLGLRLIYFSYDVKMKEKGDIPEGYSVSREKKERFSLILESASTNQTSMYLCDITSRRAGGYEQYFGPGTRLTVT.

In the case of this clonotype: Compared with germline, one end of the junction differs, possibly owing to a read error. V gene TRBV6-2 or TRBV6-3 combines with J gene TRBJ2-3, with a weak D call TRBD1 (5 bases). Germline CDR1 and CDR2: MNHEY and SVGEGT. CDR3 length: 17 residues. The CDR3 nucleotides are TGTGCGAGCAGTTACCAGATGACAGTAGGCAACCAGGATACGCAGTATTTT. Amino acids: CASSYQMTVGNQDTQYF.

About this clonotype itself: Germline is not matched at one junction end, which may reflect a read error. The J gene is TRBJ2-3, the V gene TRBV6-6, with TRBD1 identical over 7 bases. The CDR3 extends over 17 amino acids. Germline V gene lookup returns CDR1 MNHNY and CDR2 SVGAGI (reference sequence). CDR3 DNA sequence: TGTGTCAGCAGTTACGATCCAGAGAGGGGGCGCACTGATACGCAGTATTTT. Translated, it gives CVSSYDPERGRTDTQYF.

Regarding this clonotype: One junction end does not reproduce the germline sequence, and a read error may be involved. This chain links TRBV11-2 with TRBJ1-1; the D gene is possibly TRBD1 (5 bases). Looked up from germline, CDR1 is SGHAT and CDR2 is FQNNGV. The CDR3 contains 14 residues. CDR3 DNA: TGTCTCAGCACTAGGGCGGGGGGGAACACTGAAGCTTTTTTT. Translation gives CLSTRAGGNTEAFF. The whole variable domain, filled in from reference TRBV11-2 and TRBJ1-1, reads EAGVAQSPRYKIIEKRQSVAFWCNPISGHATLYWYQQILGQGPKLLIQFQNNGVVDDSQLPKDRFSAERLKGVDSTLKIQPAKLEDSAVYLCLSTRAGGNTEAFFGQGTRLTVV.

Concerning this clonotype itself: Mismatch with germline at one junction end may stem from a read error. The chain joins TRBV6-6 to TRBJ1-5, with 8 bases fitting TRBD1. The germline gives CDR1 MNHNY, CDR2 SVGAGI (reference sequence). The CDR3 extends over 18 amino acids. CDR3 sequence (DNA): TGTGCCAGCAGTTACTCTGACAGGGGAGCAGGGAGGTCATGGCCCCATCATTTT. Residues: CASSYSDRGAGRSWPHHF.

In regard to this clonotype: Its ends do not fully match the called genes, so a read error is possible. The chain combines TRBV6-1 with TRBJ1-2; 8 positions match TRBD1. Looked up from germline, CDR1 is MNHNS and CDR2 is SASEGT. The CDR3 is made up of 13 amino acids. The CDR3 region is CASSENRGFGYTF. The CDR3 DNA sequence: TGTGCCAGCAGTGAAAACAGGGGGTTTGGCTACACATTC.

This clonotype was detected ten times or more. The gene calls are TRBV30 and TRBJ1-2; D gene ambiguous. The length of the CDR3 is 15 residues. The germline V and J ends were trimmed by 4 bases and 4 bases, with 19 bases remaining between them. Germline values: CDR1 GTSNPN, CDR2 SVGIG (reference sequence). DNA for the CDR3: TGTGCCTGGATCCACTCAGCCGATTCCTCCTATGGCTACACCTTC. This codes for CAWIHSADSSYGYTF. The whole variable domain, filled in from reference TRBV30 and TRBJ1-2, reads SQTIHQWPATLVQPVGSPLSLECTVEGTSNPNLYWYRQAAGRGLQLLFYSVGIGQISSEVPQNLSASRPQDRQFILSSKKLLLSDSGFYLCAWIHSADSSYGYTFGSGTRLTVV.

About this clonotype: Here the CDR3 omits its conserved ending phenylalanine or tryptophan, so a read error is the likely source. The rearrangement links TRBV5-6 to TRBJ1-5, with D uncertain. CDR3 size: 14 residues. Germline CDR1 and CDR2: SGHDT and YYEEEE. CDR3 loop: CASSYRAGYQPQHY. CDR3 coding DNA: TGTGCGAGCAGCTATCGGGCAGGCTATCAGCCCCAGCATTAT.

Regarding this clonotype: The conserved closing phenylalanine or tryptophan is absent in this CDR3, likely reflecting a read error. The chain links TRBV20-1 to TRBJ2-7, with 7 bases fitting TRBD2. Per the germline V gene, CDR1 is DFQATT and CDR2 is SNEGSKA (reference sequence). V gave up 0 bases and J gave up 0 bases; unmatched junction bases: 8. The CDR3 contains 16 residues. Written as DNA, the CDR3 is TGCAGTGCTAGAGATAGCATCGGGGGGATCTCCTACGAGCAGTACCTC. Protein product: CSARDSIGGISYEQYL.

In this sample, this clonotype turned up many times. This chain uses TRBV28 with TRBJ1-1; the match to TRBD1 covers 7 bases. This CDR3 comprises 16 residues. CDR1 and CDR2 (germline): MDHEN, SYDVKM. With 4 bases clipped from V and 0 bases from J, the junction kept 8 bases outside the gene matches. Here the CDR3 reads CASSSPAGGVNTEAFF. Here the CDR3 DNA reads TGTGCCAGCAGTTCCCCCGCAGGGGGAGTGAACACTGAAGCTTTCTTT.

On this clonotype: Germline and junction disagree at one end, which may indicate a read error. The V and J genes are TRBV4-2 and TRBJ1-5; no clear D. The CDR3 consists of 15 residues. Looked up from germline, CDR1 is LGHNA and CDR2 is YNFKEQ. The CDR3 sequence is CAGSRDSHSNQPQHF. The CDR3 DNA sequence: TGTGCCGGCAGCCGTGACTCTCATAGCAATCAGCCCCAGCATTTT.